These T cell receptor beta chains were read from a single sample in a study of blood T cells in healthy people across ages. TCRdb processed the 5' RACE reads anew with MiXCR; each CDR3 protein has one entry. The data hold approximately 800,000 distinct CDR3 sequences, with approximately 35% observed a single time. The sequenced material came from blood. The receptors were sampled from a man aged 18-30 years in good health. The CDR3 runs from the conserved cysteine through the conserved F or W. The order of the fields is V gene, D gene, J gene, CDR3 protein. D genes are given only for firm matches.

TRBV5-1	TRBD1	TRBJ2-1	CASSLGQGTNEQFF
TRBV4-3	-	TRBJ2-3	CASSQDPAYTQYF
TRBV18	-	-	CASSPSGGDEQYF
TRBV10-3	-	TRBJ1-5	CAISESTTGGGQPQHF
TRBV12-3/TRBV12-4	TRBD2	TRBJ2-3	CASRGLAGAPRTDTQYF
TRBV24-1	-	TRBJ1-2	CATSDSTAYGYTF
TRBV13	-	TRBJ1-2	CASSLGRRVGYGYTF
TRBV29-1	TRBD1	TRBJ2-3	CSSRRRGTGTDTQYF
TRBV7-3	TRBD1	TRBJ1-4	CASSPRRGTGNFTNEKLFF
TRBV7-9	-	TRBJ1-1	CSSSAERRMLNTEAFF
TRBV7-2	TRBD2	TRBJ2-5	CAGSTLGASGYEETQYF
TRBV7-8	TRBD1	TRBJ2-2	CASSSDRGGRRTGELFF
TRBV4-1	-	TRBJ1-1	CASSQAQSLNTEAFF
TRBV12-3/TRBV12-4	TRBD1	TRBJ1-2	CASSFGTGGGGYTF
TRBV12-3/TRBV12-4	-	TRBJ1-1	CASSSSRGGTEAFF
TRBV3-1	-	TRBJ2-7	CASSQGPLSEQYF
TRBV14	-	TRBJ1-2	CASSQDPGALGYTF
TRBV5-1	-	TRBJ1-2	CASSLASRTNYGYTF
TRBV5-8	TRBD1	-	CASSFGTVIYEQYF
TRBV7-2	-	TRBJ1-2	CASSSLVGPYGYTF
TRBV29-1	TRBD1	TRBJ1-2	CSVGRKRLMTQGDYGYTF
TRBV12-3/TRBV12-4	TRBD1	TRBJ1-2	CASQGGFGYTF
TRBV14	TRBD2	TRBJ2-5	CASSQARRDYLNFQETQYF
TRBV7-3	-	TRBJ2-1	CASSVSTGNEQFF
TRBV3-1	-	TRBJ2-7	CASSQLISYEQYF
TRBV5-5	-	TRBJ1-2	CASRLYRSNYGYTF
TRBV4-1	-	TRBJ2-4	CASSQAKGSAEQYF
TRBV6-1	-	TRBJ1-4	CASSENRAATNEKLFF
TRBV14	-	TRBJ1-2	CASSQAAVANYGYTF
TRBV5-1	TRBD1	TRBJ1-1	CASSLSRDRSTEAFF
TRBV20-1	-	TRBJ2-4	CSAPQGHEGNIQYF
TRBV5-5	-	TRBJ2-6	CASSVRAGANVLTF
TRBV4-2	-	TRBJ2-4	CASSEQGGRAKNIQYF
TRBV30	TRBD2	TRBJ2-1	CAWSEGWPSGGSSSYNEQFF
TRBV4-3	-	TRBJ2-1	CASSQGLRNNEQFF
TRBV7-8	-	TRBJ2-5	CASSPTGTAKETQYF
TRBV24-1	TRBD2	TRBJ2-5	CATSDGGRAGKETQYF
TRBV5-1	TRBD1	TRBJ2-1	CASRGTGDWTDEQFF
TRBV5-8	-	TRBJ2-5	CASERWQETQYF
TRBV12-3/TRBV12-4	-	TRBJ1-5	CASSGGPHQPQHF
TRBV29-1	-	TRBJ2-1	CSATRSFDEQFF
TRBV14	-	TRBJ1-1	CASSHPRGNTEAFF
TRBV5-1	TRBD1	TRBJ1-1	CASSLEGQGVGEAFF